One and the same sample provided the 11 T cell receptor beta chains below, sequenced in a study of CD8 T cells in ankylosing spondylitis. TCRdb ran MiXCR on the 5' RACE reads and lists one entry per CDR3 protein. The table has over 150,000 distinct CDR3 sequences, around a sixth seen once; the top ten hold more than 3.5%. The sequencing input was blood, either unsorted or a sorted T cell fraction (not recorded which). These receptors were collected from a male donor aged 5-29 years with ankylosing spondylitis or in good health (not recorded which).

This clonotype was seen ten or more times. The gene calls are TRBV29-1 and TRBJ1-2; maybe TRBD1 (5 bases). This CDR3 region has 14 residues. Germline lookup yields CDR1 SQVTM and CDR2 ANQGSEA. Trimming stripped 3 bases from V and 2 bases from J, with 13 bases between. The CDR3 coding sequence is TGCAGCGTTGATCTACACAGGTCGAACTATGGCTACACCTTC. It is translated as CSVDLHRSNYGYTF.

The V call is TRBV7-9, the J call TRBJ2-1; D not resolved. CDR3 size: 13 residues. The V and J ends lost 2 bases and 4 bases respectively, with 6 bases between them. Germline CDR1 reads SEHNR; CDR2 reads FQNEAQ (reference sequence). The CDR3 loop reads CASSLFGYNEQFF. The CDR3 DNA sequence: TGTGCCAGCAGCTTATTTGGGTACAATGAGCAGTTCTTC.

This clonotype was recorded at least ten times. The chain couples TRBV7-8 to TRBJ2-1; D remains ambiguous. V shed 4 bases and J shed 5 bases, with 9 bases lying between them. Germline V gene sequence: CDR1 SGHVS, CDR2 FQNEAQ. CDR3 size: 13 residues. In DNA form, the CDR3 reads TGTGCCAGCAGCTCCCGGACCAACAATGAGCAGTTCTTC. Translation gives CASSSRTNNEQFF.

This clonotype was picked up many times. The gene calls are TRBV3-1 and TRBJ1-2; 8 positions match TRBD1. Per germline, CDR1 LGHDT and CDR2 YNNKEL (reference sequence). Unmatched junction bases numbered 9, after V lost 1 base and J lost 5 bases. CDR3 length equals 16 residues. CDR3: CASSQAPEDRVYGYTF. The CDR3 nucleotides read TGTGCCAGCAGCCAAGCCCCCGAGGACAGGGTTTATGGCTACACCTTC.

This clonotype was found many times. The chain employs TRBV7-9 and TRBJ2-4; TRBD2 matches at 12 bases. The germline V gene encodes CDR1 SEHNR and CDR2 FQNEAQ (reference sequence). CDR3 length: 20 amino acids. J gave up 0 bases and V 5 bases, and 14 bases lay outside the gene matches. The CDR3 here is CASSVSGLAGGAVAKNIQYF. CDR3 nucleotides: TGTGCCAGCAGCGTCTCCGGGCTAGCGGGAGGGGCTGTAGCCAAAAACATTCAGTACTTC.

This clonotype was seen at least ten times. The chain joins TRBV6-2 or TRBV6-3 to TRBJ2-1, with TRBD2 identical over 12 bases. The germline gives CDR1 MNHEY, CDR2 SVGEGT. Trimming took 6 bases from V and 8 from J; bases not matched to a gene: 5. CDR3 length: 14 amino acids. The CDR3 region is CASSGTSGPDEQFF. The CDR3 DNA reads TGTGCCAGCAGCGGGACTAGCGGGCCCGATGAGCAGTTCTTC.

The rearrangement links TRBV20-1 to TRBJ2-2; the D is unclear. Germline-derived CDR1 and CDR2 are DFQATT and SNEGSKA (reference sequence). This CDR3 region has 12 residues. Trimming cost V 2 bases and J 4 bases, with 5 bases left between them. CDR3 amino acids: CSARPSTGELFF. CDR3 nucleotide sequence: TGCAGTGCTAGACCTTCCACCGGGGAGCTGTTTTTT.

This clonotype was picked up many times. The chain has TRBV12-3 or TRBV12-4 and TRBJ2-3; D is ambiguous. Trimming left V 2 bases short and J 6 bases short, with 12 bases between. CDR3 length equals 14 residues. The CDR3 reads CASSLLADRDTQYF. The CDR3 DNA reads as TGTGCCAGCAGTTTACTTGCAGATCGGGATACGCAGTATTTT.

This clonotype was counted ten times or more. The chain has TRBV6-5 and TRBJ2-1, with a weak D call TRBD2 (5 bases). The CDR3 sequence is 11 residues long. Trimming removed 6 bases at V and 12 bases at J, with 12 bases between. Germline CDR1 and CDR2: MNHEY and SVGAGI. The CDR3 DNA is TGTGCCAGCAGGGAAGGACGGGGGCAGTTCTTC. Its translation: CASREGRGQFF.

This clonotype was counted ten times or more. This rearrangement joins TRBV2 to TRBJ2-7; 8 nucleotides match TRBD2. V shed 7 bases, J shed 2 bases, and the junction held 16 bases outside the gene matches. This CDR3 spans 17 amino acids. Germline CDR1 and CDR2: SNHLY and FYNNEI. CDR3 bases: TGTGCCAGCAATAACAGAACACAGACTAGCGAGACCTACGAGCAGTACTTC. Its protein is CASNNRTQTSETYEQYF. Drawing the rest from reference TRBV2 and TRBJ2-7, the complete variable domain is EPEVTQTPSHQVTQMGQEVILRCVPISNHLYFYWYRQILGQKVEFLVSFYNNEISEKSEIFDDQFSVERPDGSNFTLKIRSTKLEDSAMYFCASNNRTQTSETYEQYFGPGTRLTVT.

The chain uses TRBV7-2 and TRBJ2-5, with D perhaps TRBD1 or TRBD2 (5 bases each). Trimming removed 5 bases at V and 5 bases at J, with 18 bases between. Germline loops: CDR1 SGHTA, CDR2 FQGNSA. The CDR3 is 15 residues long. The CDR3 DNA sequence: TGTGCCAGCAGCCCATATCCGGGACCTCATGAGACCCAGTACTTC. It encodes CASSPYPGPHETQYF.